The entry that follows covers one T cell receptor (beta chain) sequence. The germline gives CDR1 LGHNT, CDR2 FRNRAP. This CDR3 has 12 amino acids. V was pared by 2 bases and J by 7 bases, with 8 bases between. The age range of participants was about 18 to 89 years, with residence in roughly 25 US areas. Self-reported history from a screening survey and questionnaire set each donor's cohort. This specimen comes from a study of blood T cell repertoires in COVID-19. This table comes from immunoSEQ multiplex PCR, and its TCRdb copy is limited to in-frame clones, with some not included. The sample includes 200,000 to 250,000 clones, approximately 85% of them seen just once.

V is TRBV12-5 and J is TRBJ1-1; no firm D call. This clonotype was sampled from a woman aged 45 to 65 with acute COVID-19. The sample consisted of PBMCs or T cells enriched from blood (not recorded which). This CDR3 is CASGLSELEAFF. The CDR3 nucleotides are TGTGCTAGTGGTTTGAGTGAACTTGAAGCTTTCTTT.